This paragraph covers one TCR beta chain sequence. The antigen this receptor binds is unknown. No clone much larger than this one lies a single base away; base qualities are absent. The sample belongs to a study of cytomegalovirus exposure and HLA in healthy donors (dated by TCRdb to the late 2010s). Broadly, across the study: In an earlier analysis of roughly 590 of the donors, 276 Gb of sequence data and about 110 million unique TCR beta sequences from about 190 million T cells were reported. Roughly 300 gigabases of sequencing data and roughly 80 million unique TCR sequences made up an early release that covered roughly 670 HLA-typed donors. Of the 300 to 500 genotyped donors, 80% to 90% were placed in the genetic ancestry cluster associated with self-reported Caucasian donors. The study aimed to test whether cataloging public T cell receptors could reveal signatures of past pathogen exposure. Using immunosequencing, the study profiled T cell repertoires from around 670 subjects and related those repertoires to cytomegalovirus serostatus. A separate validation cohort of 90 to 150 different subjects was used in addition to the roughly 670-subject first cohort. To predict cytomegalovirus infection status, the study brought together high-throughput TCR immunosequencing, statistical association of individual TCRs with disease status, and machine learning. To study patterns of TCR occurrence, a later analysis re-analyzed previously published TCR beta repertoires from more than 550 donors and added high-resolution HLA genotyping. Rather than using new phenotypic data, the later analysis identified candidate immune exposures from TCR beta sequences and from how often those sequences occurred across donors. To decide whether each TCR beta V gene segment behaved as functional or pseudogenic, an earlier analysis of some 600 of the donors relied on high-throughput TCR beta sequencing. Alongside the repertoire data, information on donor age, sex, ethnicity and CMV serostatus was compiled. A later genetic analysis took genome-wide SNP genotypes for about 65% of the roughly 670 donors and used that subset as a discovery cohort. Every discovery cohort repertoire had been produced on one sequencing platform. HLA typing included class I and class II loci at four-digit resolution. The number of typed donors differed by locus: about 629-640 for A, B, C, DRB1 and DQB1; 522 for DQA1; fewer than 610 for DPA1; and around 470 for DPB1. Five DR-DQ haplotypes were handled as single units for association and clustering, since linkage in the cohort was strong. On average, 235,054 unique TCR beta nucleotide sequences were sequenced per donor among more than 350 genotyped donors of the cohort, with roughly 18% of those sequences being non-productive. What the authors observed across the whole study: Sequencing depth was assumed to be roughly uniform across donors in the presence/absence analyses, though that assumption may not hold. It was suggested by the authors that the approach could potentially be generalized to other disease states and immunological phenotypes. Because HLA typing was missing for some donors at each locus, association tests included only the typed subset. The classifier was reported to diagnose cytomegalovirus status with high specificity and sensitivity in both the original and validation cohorts. The study gave a list of some 150 TCR beta chains associated with cytomegalovirus. In a later genetic analysis, fewer N-insertions in productive TCRs were reported among donors in an Asian-associated ancestry cluster than the approximately 670-donor mean. A further reported finding was that TCR beta sequences accurately predicted the HLA-A and HLA-B alleles for most subjects in the first cohort. A later analysis reported that several top co-occurrence clusters appeared linked to parvovirus B19, influenza, CMV and Epstein-Barr virus. When HLA alleles, especially DR and DQ, strongly co-occurred, attributing TCR associations to individual alleles was difficult. A later analysis found that most CMV-associated TCR beta chains appeared HLA-restricted, with HLA associations seemingly driven largely by CMV exposure. Most TCR sequences were seen in very few donors, while some public TCRs were found in many individuals. Some IMGT-functional V segments, including TRBV6-2 and TRBV6-3, could not be distinguished by the 87-base-pair reads and were therefore excluded. This cohort had only TCR beta chains sequenced, and the lack of alpha or paired-chain data limited which features could be detected. Three of the identified cytomegalovirus-associated TCR beta chains were confirmed in vitro to be specific for cytomegalovirus antigens. Compared with equally common non-associated chains, HLA-associated TCR beta chains in a later analysis were more clonally expanded and had lower generation probabilities. Specific HLA alleles were associated with 15,000 to 20,000 TCR beta sequences at a false discovery rate of 0.05 in a later analysis. Correlated functional status among segregating V segments might be attributable to linkage disequilibrium, but an unknown experimental factor could not be ruled out. A cluster of highly shared sequence variants was judged likely to be a technical artifact of the sequencing pipeline. An association between a missense DCLRE1C variant and V-gene and J-gene trimming of TCR beta chains was found in a later genetic analysis and replicated in an independent cohort. Immune exposure information for the cohort was limited to CMV serostatus. The earlier analysis of around 600 of the donors excluded about 16 rarely observed V segments, including chromosome 9 orphons, because counts were too low. A later analysis found that TCR association rates varied across HLA loci, with DRB1 alleles showing the most associated TCRs and HLA-C alleles the fewest. In an earlier analysis of 587 of the donors, most TCR beta V segments appeared in productive rearrangements about 87% or about 30% of the time, broadly matching IMGT annotations.

The cohort comprised around 700 healthy bone marrow donors. All cohort members were sampled while nominally healthy, although unrecorded immune exposures were likely present. The donor was CMV seronegative and belonged to the group of approximately 320 seronegative cohort members. Each donor provided a peripheral blood sample, and peripheral blood mononuclear cells were used for TCR beta sequencing. Genomic DNA was extracted from the blood cell samples with the Qiagen DNeasy Blood Extraction Kit. The protocol used for the library was the immunoSEQ multiplex PCR assay. For the multiplex PCR, a mixture combining 60 forward primers for TCR Vbeta segments and 13 reverse primers for TCR Jbeta segments was used. The CDR3 region of rearranged TCR beta genes was amplified from genomic DNA by a multiplex PCR assay. The amplified TCR beta libraries were sequenced on the Illumina HiSeq System as 87-base-pair reads. In the source study's methods: Across the 670 or so repertoires, a later analysis counted about 81 million unique TCR beta chains, 9.5 million to 13 million of which were shared by at least two donors. Raw reads were error-corrected and collapsed into unique sequences by a nearest-neighbor algorithm in which closely related sequences were merged to remove PCR and sequencing errors. To assign V, D and J gene segments, CDR3 sequences were aligned to IMGT reference sequences. For a sequence to be retained, a match of at least six nucleotides to both a V gene segment and a J gene segment was required. A rearrangement was called productive if the CDR3 had no stop codons and remained in frame with V and J, and every other rearrangement was called non-productive. CDR3 was defined according to IMGT convention as the region running from the second conserved V-encoded cysteine to the conserved J-encoded phenylalanine. The earlier analysis of about 620 of the donors excluded sequences that lacked an unambiguous match to a single V gene segment. An earlier analysis of just under 600 of the donors called V segments functional above 56.7% productive rearrangements and segregating when the between-donor standard deviation exceeded 5%. A statistical classification framework was built to diagnose cytomegalovirus status from the catalog of TCR beta chain sequences. A later analysis assigned V and J genes by comparing TCR nucleotide sequences with IMGT/GENE-DB human TR gene sequences. In a later analysis, CDR3 sequences and most-parsimonious VDJ recombination scenarios were assigned using the TCRdist pipeline. A later analysis defined each TCR beta chain by its CDR3 amino acid sequence plus V-gene family, and excluded reads lacking a unique V-gene family. In a later analysis, 450 to 600 highly shared, low-generation-probability nucleotide sequences were removed to address suspected cross-contamination and a sequencing artifact. In a later analysis, a clonal expansion index was calculated for each public chain from normalized within-repertoire ranks of inferred template counts. A later analysis computed generation probabilities with a VDJ recombination model fitted to out-of-frame rearrangements, and checked the results against IGoR. A later analysis scored TCR-TCR, TCR-HLA and TCR-CMV co-occurrence with hypergeometric tests, applying a repertoire-size bias correction to TCR pairs. To estimate false discovery rates, a later analysis permuted the HLA or CMV assignments 20 times. In a later analysis, co-occurring TCRs were grouped using DBSCAN, and TCRdist sequence similarity was added for clustering within HLA-allele-positive subsets. Co-occurrence clustering excluded repertoires with fewer than 30,000 or more than 120,000 public chains, plus five with anomalous nucleotide sharing. The source is immuneACCESS, and TCRdb retained only in-frame sequences with V and J called. Part of the clones is not carried over; for the studies checked, unresolved V genes explain less than half of this, and the remainder is unexplained. V and J calls and clone size are given by that table; D and trimming were obtained from the DNA. In all, the sample holds some 95,000 clones, and 67% of those were seen once. The leading ten clones occupy about 2% of the sample.

The CDR1 and CDR2 encoded by the germline V gene are MDHEN and SYDVKM. At the junction V is shortened by 8 bases and J by 3 bases, with 8 bases in between. The CDR3, cysteine through phenylalanine, is 12 amino acids long. Only the CDR3 DNA stays, 36 bases, in frame from base 1. The sequencing input was PBMCs. This clonotype was obtained from a man aged 25-40 years in good health and CMV-seronegative. The chain uses TRBV28 and TRBJ1-5; too little of a D gene remains to name it. The CDR3 reads CASYSINQPQHF. The DNA sequence is given as TGTGCCAGCTACAGTATCAATCAGCCCCAGCATTTT.